Following are 5 T cell receptor beta chains from one sample sequenced in a study of T cells in Graves' hyperthyroidism and ophthalmopathy (dated by TCRdb to the late 2010s). Library construction relied on multiplex PCR. Sequencer: Illumina HiSeq 2000. TCR beta CDR3 regions were amplified from RNA transcripts. The TCR CDR3 was subjected to a first round of RT-PCR using the HTBI primer set and the Qiagen OneStep RT-PCR kit. Through fastp at Q25 and MiXCR, TCRdb rebuilt clones from the public reads, retaining in-frame beta chains. Rows are unified per CDR3 protein, each entry keeping the most common DNA and genes. The sample includes around 210,000 distinct CDR3 sequences, with about a sixth observed a single time. The leading ten clones occupy roughly 49% of the sample. Specimen: blood. Receptor source: a woman aged 45-60 years with Graves' hyperthyroidism.

This clonotype was counted at least ten times. The chain carries TRBV5-5 and TRBJ2-5, with unresolved D. This CDR3 region has 15 residues. CDR1 and CDR2 from the germline V gene are SGHKS and YYEKEE (reference sequence). V dropped 0 bases and J dropped 0 bases, with 9 bases sitting between them. The CDR3 protein is CASSLGLGYQETQYF. For the CDR3, the DNA is TGTGCCAGCAGCTTGGGACTCGGGTACCAAGAGACCCAGTACTTC.

The V and J genes are TRBV12-3 or TRBV12-4 and TRBJ2-3, with a tentative D call TRBD2 (5 bases). This CDR3 contains 16 residues. Trimming removed 5 bases at V and 5 bases at J, with 20 bases between. The CDR3 DNA reads as TGTGCCAGCAGTCAAGGCCGGACTTCGGAGAGAGATACGCAGTATTTT. Protein product: CASSQGRTSERDTQYF.

This clonotype was observed many times. The CDR3 DNA reads as TGCAGTGCTAGACCAGCAGGGTCAGGTGAGACCCAGTACTTC. Its protein product is CSARPAGSGETQYF. The chain couples TRBV20-1 to TRBJ2-5; D may be TRBD1 (5 bases). V shed 2 bases and J shed 5 bases, with 15 bases lying between them. Looked up from germline, CDR1 is DFQATT and CDR2 is SNEGSKA (reference sequence). This CDR3 is 14 amino acids long.

This clonotype has a count of ten or more. This chain joins TRBV7-2 and TRBJ1-5, with D unresolved. Germline V gene lookup returns CDR1 SGHTA and CDR2 FQGNSA. The germline V and J ends were trimmed by 4 bases and 6 bases, with 10 bases remaining between them. The CDR3 has 13 residues. CDR3 in amino acids: CASSSDEIQPQHF. Written as DNA, the CDR3 is TGTGCCAGCAGCTCAGATGAGATTCAGCCCCAGCATTTT.

This clonotype was recorded at least ten times. J is TRBJ1-2 and V is TRBV6-1, with TRBD1 matching over 8 bases. This CDR3 spans 13 amino acids. J was trimmed by 5 bases and V by 6 bases; bases with no gene match: 5. Looked up from germline, CDR1 is MNHNS and CDR2 is SASEGT. CDR3 in amino acids: CASSRDRFYGYTF. DNA of the CDR3: TGTGCCAGCAGCCGGGACAGGTTTTATGGCTACACCTTC.